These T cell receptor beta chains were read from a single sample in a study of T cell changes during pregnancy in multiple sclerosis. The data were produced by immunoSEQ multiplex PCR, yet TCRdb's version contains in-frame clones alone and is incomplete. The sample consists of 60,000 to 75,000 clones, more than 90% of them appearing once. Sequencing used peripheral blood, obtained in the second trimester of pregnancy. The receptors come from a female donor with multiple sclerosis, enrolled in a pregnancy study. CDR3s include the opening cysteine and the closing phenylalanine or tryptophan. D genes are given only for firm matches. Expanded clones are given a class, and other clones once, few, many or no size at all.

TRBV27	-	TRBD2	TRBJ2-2	TGTGCCAGCAGTCCAGGACTAGCGGGAGGGGGAATAAAGAACACCGGGGAGCTGTTTTTT	CASSPGLAGGGIKNTGELFF
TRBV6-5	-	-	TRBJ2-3	TGTGCCAGCAGCATGGGGGGTGGCACAGATACGCAGTATTTT	CASSMGGGTDTQYF
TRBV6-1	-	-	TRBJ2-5	TGTGCCAGCCGGGTGTGGAAGGAGGAAGAGACCCAGTACTTC	CASRVWKEEETQYF
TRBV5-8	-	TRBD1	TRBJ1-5	TGTGCCAGCAGCTCCGGACAGGGCCCTCGTCAGCCCCAGCATTTT	CASSSGQGPRQPQHF
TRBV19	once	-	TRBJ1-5	TGTGCCAGTAGAAACCATGGGGCAGATAATCAGCCCCAGCATTTT	CASRNHGADNQPQHF
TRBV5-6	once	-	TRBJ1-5	TGTGCCAGCAGCTTGGGAGGGATAGTGTTTCATCAGCCCCAGCATTTT	CASSLGGIVFHQPQHF
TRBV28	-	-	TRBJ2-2	TGTGCCAGCAGGCCAGGCAAGAACACCGGGGAGCTGTTTTTT	CASRPGKNTGELFF
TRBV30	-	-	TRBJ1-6	TGTGCCTGTAAACAGGTGCCTTCACCCCTCCACTTT	CACKQVPSPLHF
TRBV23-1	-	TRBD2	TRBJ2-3	TGCGCCAGCAGTCAACCCGACGGACTAGCGGAATCTTCAGATACGCAGTATTTT	CASSQPDGLAESSDTQYF
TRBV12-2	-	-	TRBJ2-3	TGTGCAAGTCGCTTAGCGCTGATGTTCGGGGGGTACCCCACAGATACGCAGTATTTT	CASRLALMFGGYPTDTQYF
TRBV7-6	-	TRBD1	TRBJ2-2	TGTGCCAGCAGCTTAGATTTACAGGGGGCAACCGGGGAGCTGTTTTTT	CASSLDLQGATGELFF
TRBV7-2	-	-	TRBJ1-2	TGTGCCAGCAGACTTAGACAGGAAGTTAACTATGGCTACACCTTC	CASRLRQEVNYGYTF
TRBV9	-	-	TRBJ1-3	TGTGCCAGCAGCCGGAACCCCACAGGGAACTCTGGAAACACCATATATTTT	CASSRNPTGNSGNTIYF
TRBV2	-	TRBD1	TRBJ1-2	TGTGCCAGCAGCCATCCTCAAGGGGGCTCATTGGGTAGAGGAGAAGCTAACTATGGCTACACCTTC	CASSHPQGGSLGRGEANYGYTF
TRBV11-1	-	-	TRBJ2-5	TGTGCCAGCAGCTTAGCCCCAGTCCGGGTTGGGGAGACCCAGTACTTC	CASSLAPVRVGETQYF
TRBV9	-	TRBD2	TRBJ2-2	TGTGCCAGCAGCGCGACTAGCGGGATTGAATACACCGGGGAGCTGTTTTTT	CASSATSGIEYTGELFF
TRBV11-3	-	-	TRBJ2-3	TGTGCCAGCAGCTTAGATGGTGGGGGGGCAACAGATACGCAGTATTTT	CASSLDGGGATDTQYF
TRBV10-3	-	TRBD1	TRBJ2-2	TGTGCCATCAGTGAGTCAACAGGGGGAACCGGGGAGCTGTTTTTT	CAISESTGGTGELFF
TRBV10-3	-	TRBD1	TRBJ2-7	TGTGCCATCAGTGACTTTGGGACAGGTAATTACTACGAGCAGTACTTC	CAISDFGTGNYYEQYF
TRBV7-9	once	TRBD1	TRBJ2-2	TGTGCCAGCAGCTTAGGTGACAGGGTCACCGGGGAGCTGTTTTTT	CASSLGDRVTGELFF
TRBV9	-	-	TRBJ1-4	TGTGCCAGCAGCCCAAGTCGGGGGGAAAAACTGTTTTTT	CASSPSRGEKLFF
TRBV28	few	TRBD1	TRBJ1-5	TGTGCCAGCAGTTTAACCACAGGGGGGAATCAGCCCCAGCATTTT	CASSLTTGGNQPQHF
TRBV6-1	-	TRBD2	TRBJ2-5	TGTGCCAGCAGTGAATTCGGGGGGGGCTTGGAGACCCAGTACTTC	CASSEFGGGLETQYF
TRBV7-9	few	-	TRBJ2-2	TGTGCCAGCAGCTTATCGGGCCAGGGGTTTGCCGGGGAGCTGTTTTTT	CASSLSGQGFAGELFF
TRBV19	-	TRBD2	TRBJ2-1	TGTGCCAGTACCCGGACTAGCGGGAGTTCCTACAATGAGCAGTTCTTC	CASTRTSGSSYNEQFF
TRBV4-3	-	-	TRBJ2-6	TGCGCCAGCAGCCAAACGACACAGGACGGCGTCCTGACTTTC	CASSQTTQDGVLTF
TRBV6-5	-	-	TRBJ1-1	TGTGCCAGCAGGTTCAGTGGGAACACTGAAGCTTTCTTT	CASRFSGNTEAFF
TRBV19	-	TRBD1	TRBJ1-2	TGTGCCAGTAGGCGGACAGGGTATGATGGCTACACCTTC	CASRRTGYDGYTF
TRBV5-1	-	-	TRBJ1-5	TGCGCCAGCAGCTGGGGGCCACTCAATCAGCCCCAGCATTTT	CASSWGPLNQPQHF
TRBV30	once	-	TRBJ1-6	TGTGCCTGGAGTACGCCCCACCATCCGGGGAGCTCCTATAATTCACCCCTCCACTTT	CAWSTPHHPGSSYNSPLHF
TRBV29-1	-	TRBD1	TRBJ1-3	TGCAGCGTCGAATACAGGGGGCTTAAAGGAAACACCATATATTTT	CSVEYRGLKGNTIYF
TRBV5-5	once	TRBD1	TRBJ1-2	TGTGCCAGCAGCTTGGTGGACAGGAACTATGGCTACACCTTC	CASSLVDRNYGYTF
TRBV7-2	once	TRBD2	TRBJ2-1	TGTGCCAGCAGCCGGACTAGCGGGAGTAATGAGCAGTTCTTC	CASSRTSGSNEQFF
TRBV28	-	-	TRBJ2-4	TGTGCCAGCAGTTTAGAGGGAGTTTTTCGGATTCAGTACTTC	CASSLEGVFRIQYF
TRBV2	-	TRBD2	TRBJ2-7	TGTGCCAGCAGTGGGTATACTAGCGAGGAGCAGTACTTC	CASSGYTSEEQYF
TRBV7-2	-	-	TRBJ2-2	TGTGCCAGCAGAGAAGACAGGAACACCGGGGAGCTGTTTTTT	CASREDRNTGELFF
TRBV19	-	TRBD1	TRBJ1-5	TGTGCCAGTAGTAAAAGGACAGGGGGCGAGGTCCTAGGACAGCCCCAGCATTTT	CASSKRTGGEVLGQPQHF
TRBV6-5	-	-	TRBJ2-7	TGTGCCAGCAAAAGACAGGACGGTCACTACGAGCAGTACTTC	CASKRQDGHYEQYF
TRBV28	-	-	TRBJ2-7	TGTGCCAGCAGTTTCCTTAGATACGAGCAGTACTTC	CASSFLRYEQYF
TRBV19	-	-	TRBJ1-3	TGTGCCAGTAGTGCGTACTCGGACAGCTCTGGAAACACCATATATTTT	CASSAYSDSSGNTIYF
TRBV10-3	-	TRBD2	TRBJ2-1	TGTGCCATCAGTGAGTCCGGGAGGTTAGTCCACAATGAGCAGTTCTTC	CAISESGRLVHNEQFF
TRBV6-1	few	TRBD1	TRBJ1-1	TGTGCCAGCAATCGGGACAGGTTGGGAGCTTTCTTT	CASNRDRLGAFF
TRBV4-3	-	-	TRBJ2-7	TGCGCCAGCAGCCAAGAGCTAGCAGTTACCTACGAGCAGTACTTC	CASSQELAVTYEQYF
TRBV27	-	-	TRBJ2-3	TGTGCCAGCAGTCAAAGGCTAGCTCTGGGCACAGATACGCAGTATTTT	CASSQRLALGTDTQYF
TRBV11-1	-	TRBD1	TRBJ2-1	TGTGCCAGCAGCTTAGGGCAGGGGGCAGTTTATGAGCAGTTCTTC	CASSLGQGAVYEQFF
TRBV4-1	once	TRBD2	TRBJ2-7	TGCGCCAGCAGCCGGACTAGCGCAGGGGCTAGCTACGAGCAGTACTTC	CASSRTSAGASYEQYF
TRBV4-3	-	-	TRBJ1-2	TGCGCCAGCAGCCAAGACGCGGCCAACTATGGCTACACCTTC	CASSQDAANYGYTF
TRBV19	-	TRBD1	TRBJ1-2	TGTGCCAGTAGTACCCTCCCCGGACAGGGCTATGGCTACACCTTC	CASSTLPGQGYGYTF
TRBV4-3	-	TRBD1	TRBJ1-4	TGCGCCAGCAGCCACCACTCGACAGGGGGGATAAGAGCAACTAATGAAAAACTGTTTTTT	CASSHHSTGGIRATNEKLFF
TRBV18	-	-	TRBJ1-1	TGTGCCAGCTCACTACAGGGAAACACTGAAGCTTTCTTT	CASSLQGNTEAFF
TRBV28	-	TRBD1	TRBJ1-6	TGTGCCAGCAGTAGCGCGGGACAGGGGGATTCACCCCTCCACTTT	CASSSAGQGDSPLHF
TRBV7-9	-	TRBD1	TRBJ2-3	TGTGCCAGCAGCTTAGGGGGACAGGGGGCAGATACGCAGTATTTT	CASSLGGQGADTQYF
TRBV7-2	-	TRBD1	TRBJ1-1	TGTGCCAGCAGCTTTCAGGGGGTGGACACTGAAGCTTTCTTT	CASSFQGVDTEAFF